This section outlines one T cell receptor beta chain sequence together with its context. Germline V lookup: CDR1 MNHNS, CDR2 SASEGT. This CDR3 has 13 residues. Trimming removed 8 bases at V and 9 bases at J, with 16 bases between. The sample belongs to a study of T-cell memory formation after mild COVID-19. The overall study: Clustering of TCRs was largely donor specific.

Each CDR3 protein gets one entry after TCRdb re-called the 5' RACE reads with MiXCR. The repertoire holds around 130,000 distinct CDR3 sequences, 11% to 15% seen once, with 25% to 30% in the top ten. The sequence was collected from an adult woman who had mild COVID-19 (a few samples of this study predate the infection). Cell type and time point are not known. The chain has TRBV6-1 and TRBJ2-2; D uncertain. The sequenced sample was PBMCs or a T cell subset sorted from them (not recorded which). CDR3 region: CASGFSPRRELFF. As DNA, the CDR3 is TGTGCCAGCGGATTTTCCCCCCGGAGGGAGCTGTTTTTT.